This passage covers 28 T cell receptor beta chains from one sample sequenced in a study of blood T cell repertoires in COVID-19. Data came from immunoSEQ multiplex PCR; TCRdb stores just in-frame clones and leaves some out. Of about 55,000 clones listed, approximately 90% are singletons. Sequenced material: peripheral blood. The receptors were sampled from a man aged 35 to 55 with acute or convalescent COVID-19.

The rearrangement links TRBV4-1 to TRBJ2-7; TRBD2 is a possible D gene (5 bases). V dropped 0 bases and J dropped 4 bases, with 10 bases sitting between them. The germline V gene encodes CDR1 MGHRA and CDR2 YSYEKL. The CDR3 has 14 residues. CDR3 loop: CASSQDRELYEQYF. In DNA form, the CDR3 reads TGCGCCAGCAGCCAAGATAGGGAGCTATACGAGCAGTACTTC.

This chain links TRBV4-2 with TRBJ1-6, with a tentative D call TRBD1 (5 bases). Looked up from germline, CDR1 is LGHNA and CDR2 is YNFKEQ. This CDR3 has 15 amino acids. Trimming left V 0 bases short and J 5 bases short, with 8 bases between. The CDR3 nucleotides read TGTGCCAGCAGCCAAGAGGGGGGGAATAATTCACCCCTCCACTTT. Protein sequence: CASSQEGGNNSPLHF.

V usage is TRBV7-9 and J usage is TRBJ2-7, with no clear D. The CDR3 length is 14 residues. Per germline, CDR1 SEHNR and CDR2 FQNEAQ (reference sequence). Trimming stripped 3 bases from V and 0 bases from J, with 9 bases between. Written as DNA, the CDR3 is TGTGCCAGCAGCTTTGGCGGTAGCTCCTACGAGCAGTACTTC. Protein sequence: CASSFGGSSYEQYF.

This clone was counted once. This rearrangement joins TRBV7-9 to TRBJ2-2; 9 bases fit TRBD1. Looked up from germline, CDR1 is SEHNR and CDR2 is FQNEAQ (reference sequence). This CDR3 has 16 amino acids. After removal of 4 bases from V and 7 bases from J, the junction contained 10 bases not matched to a gene. CDR3 residues: CASSSDRGSKGGELFF. The CDR3 region has the DNA TGTGCCAGCAGCTCGGACAGGGGCTCCAAGGGCGGGGAGCTGTTTTTT.

The chain links TRBV19 to TRBJ1-2; unclear D gene. V lost 3 bases to trimming and J lost 0 bases, with 5 bases between them. The CDR3 is 13 residues long. From germline, CDR1 is LNHDA and CDR2 SQIVND (reference sequence). CDR3 amino acids: CASSIGTNYGYTF. CDR3 sequence (DNA): TGTGCCAGTAGTATCGGGACTAACTATGGCTACACCTTC.

The chain employs TRBV9 and TRBJ1-4; 8 bases are shared with TRBD1. The CDR3 has 17 amino acids. Germline CDR1 reads SGDLS; CDR2 reads YYNGEE. Unmatched junction bases numbered 12, after V lost 5 bases and J lost 3 bases. The DNA for the CDR3 is TGTGCCAGCAGACCCCGGGACAGGCCCCTAGCTAATGAAAAACTGTTTTTT. Translating it yields CASRPRDRPLANEKLFF. Filled out from reference TRBV9 and TRBJ1-4, the complete variable domain reads DSGVTQTPKHLITATGQRVTLRCSPRSGDLSVYWYQQSLDQGLQFLIQYYNGEERAKGNILERFSAQQFPDLHSELNLSSLELGDSALYFCASRPRDRPLANEKLFFGSGTQLSVL.

The V call is TRBV10-1, the J call TRBJ1-1; 11 nucleotides agree with TRBD1. This CDR3 is 14 amino acids long. J lost 4 bases, V lost 6 bases, and 4 bases had no gene match. The germline V gene encodes CDR1 WNHNN and CDR2 SYGVQD (reference sequence). The CDR3 nucleotides read TGCGCCAGCAGATCCGGGACAGGGGGCACTGAAGCTTTCTTT. Its protein is CASRSGTGGTEAFF.

The rearrangement joins TRBV3-1 (or the pseudogene TRBV3-2) to TRBJ2-7; 14 bases agree with TRBD2. Unmatched junction bases numbered 4, after V lost 3 bases and J lost 6 bases. The CDR3 runs 15 residues. Germline-derived CDR1 and CDR2 are LGHDT and YNNKEL (reference sequence). CDR3 bases: TGTGCCAGCAGCCAGGGACTAGCGGGAGAGAGCGAGCAGTACTTC. As protein: CASSQGLAGESEQYF.

The chain employs TRBV25-1 and TRBJ2-1; maybe TRBD1 (6 bases). Germline V CDR1 and CDR2: MGHDK, SYGVNS. V was cut by 3 bases and J by 2 bases, with 17 bases left in between. This CDR3 is built from 17 residues. The CDR3 nucleotides read TGTGCCAGCAGTGAGGGGGCAAACCTAGATACCTACAATGAGCAGTTCTTC. Translating it yields CASSEGANLDTYNEQFF.

The CDR3 sequence is CASSWGQAYSGANVLTF. The DNA of the CDR3 is TGTGCCAGCAGCTGGGGACAGGCATACTCTGGGGCCAACGTCCTGACTTTC. This sequence joins TRBV7-3 and TRBJ2-6; 8 nucleotides agree with TRBD1. Germline CDR1 and CDR2: SGHTA and FQGTGA. CDR3 length: 17 residues. Trimming removed 4 bases from V and 0 bases from J; junction bases left unmatched: 5.

The genes are TRBV23-1 and TRBJ2-1; D gene uncertain. TRBV23-1 counts as an open reading frame of uncertain function. Trimming left V 0 bases short and J 0 bases short, with 6 bases between. The CDR3 has 15 amino acids. For the CDR3, the DNA is TGCGCCAGCAGTCAATCCCCTCGCTCCTACAATGAGCAGTTCTTC. As protein: CASSQSPRSYNEQFF.

This chain connects TRBV4-1 to TRBJ1-2, with 7 bases aligning to TRBD1. Trimming cost V 4 bases and J 6 bases; bases outside gene matches: 8. This CDR3 contains 14 residues. Germline lookup yields CDR1 MGHRA and CDR2 YSYEKL. In DNA, the CDR3 is TGCGCCAGCAGCCGCCCCCAGGGGACAGATGGCTACACCTTC. It is translated as CASSRPQGTDGYTF.

V gene TRBV28 combines with J gene TRBJ2-7; 7 bases fit TRBD1. Germline V gene data show CDR1 as MDHEN and CDR2 as SYDVKM. V lost 3 bases to trimming and J lost 2 bases; unmatched junction nucleotides: 10. The CDR3 has 16 amino acids. The CDR3 DNA is TGTGCCAGCAGTTTGCCCCCCGGGACAGCAGCCTACGAGCAGTACTTC. Translating gives CASSLPPGTAAYEQYF.

This chain joins TRBV30 and TRBJ2-2, with unresolved D. Germline CDR1 and CDR2: GTSNPN and SVGIG (reference sequence). The CDR3 runs 12 residues. V shed 1 base and J shed 7 bases, with 7 bases lying between them. The CDR3 is CAWSGQHGELFF. The CDR3 coding sequence is TGTGCCTGGAGTGGCCAACACGGGGAGCTGTTTTTT.

V is TRBV7-2 and J is TRBJ2-4, with D tentatively TRBD1 (6 bases). This CDR3 region has 16 residues. Germline CDR1 reads SGHTA; CDR2 reads FQGNSA. V was clipped by 1 base and J by 1 base, with 11 bases between them. CDR3 DNA: TGTGCCAGCAGCTTAGATTCAGGGGCTGCCAAAAACATTCAGTACTTC. Protein: CASSLDSGAAKNIQYF.

This clone came up once. The chain links TRBV5-1 to TRBJ1-2; 7 bases are shared with TRBD1. Germline assignment: CDR1 SGHRS and CDR2 YFSETQ. V was pared by 4 bases and J by 6 bases, with 9 bases of the junction left unmatched. The CDR3 runs to 14 residues. CDR3 nucleotide sequence: TGCGCCAGCAGCCGGTATGACAGGGACGATGGCTACACCTTC. Protein sequence: CASSRYDRDDGYTF. The variable domain in full, with the rest retrieved from reference TRBV5-1 and TRBJ1-2, is KAGVTQTPRYLIKTRGQQVTLSCSPISGHRSVSWYQQTPGQGLQFLFEYFSETQRNKGNFPGRFSGRQFSNSRSEMNVSTLELGDSALYLCASSRYDRDDGYTFGSGTRLTVV.

This clone occurred once. V is TRBV3-1 (or the pseudogene TRBV3-2) and J is TRBJ2-1; 9 bases agree with TRBD1. Trimming at V came to 1 base and at J to 4 bases, leaving 8 bases not matched to a gene. Germline CDR1 reads LGHDT; CDR2 reads YNNKEL (reference sequence). CDR3 size: 17 residues. CDR3 in amino acids: CASSQVTGTGNYNEQFF. DNA of the CDR3: TGTGCCAGCAGCCAAGTTACCGGGACAGGGAATTACAATGAGCAGTTCTTC.

This sequence joins TRBV12-5 and TRBJ2-1, with TRBD1 identical over 9 bases. Germline values: CDR1 LGHNT, CDR2 FRNRAP. The CDR3 has 14 residues. V lost 7 bases to trimming and J lost 6 bases; unmatched junction nucleotides: 7. The CDR3 reads CASAWDRVGNEQFF. The CDR3 bases are TGTGCTAGTGCTTGGGACAGGGTGGGCAATGAGCAGTTCTTC.

This sequence joins TRBV7-9 and TRBJ1-1; TRBD1 might be the D (6 bases). The CDR3 is 13 residues long. Trimming removed 5 bases from V and 11 bases from J, with 18 bases in between. CDR1 and CDR2 (germline): SEHNR, FQNEAQ (reference sequence). The CDR3 spells CASSPPGGQGAFF. Written as DNA, the CDR3 is TGTGCCAGCAGCCCGCCGGGGGGCCAAGGTGCTTTCTTT.

The gene calls are TRBV10-2 and TRBJ2-7; 8 bases line up with TRBD1. Germline assignment: CDR1 WSHSY and CDR2 SAAADI. The CDR3 covers 17 residues. Trimming took 6 bases from V and 5 from J; bases not matched to a gene: 18. CDR3 DNA: TGCGCCAGCAGCCAACCGTGGGGGCAGGGGGCGAAGGACGAGCAGTACTTC. It encodes CASSQPWGQGAKDEQYF.

The chain uses TRBV24-1 and TRBJ1-4, with D uncertain. In germline, CDR1 is KGHDR, CDR2 SFDVKD. The length of the CDR3 is 13 residues. Trimming cost V 9 bases and J 7 bases, with 14 bases left between them. The CDR3 bases are TGTGCCACCCATCCGGGAGGAAGTGAAAAACTGTTTTTT. Translation: CATHPGGSEKLFF.

This rearrangement joins TRBV3-1 (or the pseudogene TRBV3-2) to TRBJ1-5; tentative D call: TRBD1 (6 bases). Trimming stripped 5 bases from V and 2 bases from J, with 10 bases between. Per the germline V gene, CDR1 is LGHDT and CDR2 is YNNKEL (reference sequence). This CDR3 spans 14 amino acids. The CDR3 coding sequence is TGTGCCAGCAGCAAACAGGGTGGCAATCAGCCCCAGCATTTT. Its translation: CASSKQGGNQPQHF.

The chain carries TRBV18 and TRBJ2-5; D is possibly TRBD1 (6 bases). The germline V and J ends were trimmed by 3 bases and 5 bases, with 16 bases remaining between them. The CDR3 consists of 15 residues. The germline V gene encodes CDR1 KGHSH and CDR2 LQKENI. The CDR3 DNA is TGTGCCAGCTCACCGGACAGCGCGGGTTCGGAGACCCAGTACTTC. This encodes CASSPDSAGSETQYF.

The rearrangement joins TRBV9 to TRBJ2-3; D is unresolved. The CDR3 runs 13 residues. V was pared by 2 bases and J by 0 bases, with 4 bases between. Germline-derived CDR1 and CDR2 are SGDLS and YYNGEE. In nucleotides, the CDR3 is TGTGCCAGCAGCGTGACAAGCACAGATACGCAGTATTTT. It specifies CASSVTSTDTQYF.

The rearrangement uses TRBV30 and TRBJ2-2; a weak D match, TRBD2 (5 bases). Germline CDR1 and CDR2: GTSNPN and SVGIG (reference sequence). The V gene lost 1 base and the J gene lost 1 base, with 7 bases spanning the gap. CDR3 length: 14 amino acids. The CDR3 nucleotides are TGTGCCTGGAGTGGAGGGCTGAACACCGGGGAGCTGTTTTTT. Translating it yields CAWSGGLNTGELFF.

The V gene is TRBV13, the J gene TRBJ2-5; perhaps TRBD1 as D (6 bases). Germline-derived CDR1 and CDR2 are PRHDT and FYEKMQ (reference sequence). Trimming took 5 bases from V and 5 from J, leaving 12 bases between them. The CDR3 runs to 13 residues. For the CDR3, the DNA is TGTGCCAGCAGCCCTATCGACAGGGAGACCCAGTACTTC. Its translation: CASSPIDRETQYF. The whole variable domain, remainder taken from reference TRBV13 and TRBJ2-5, is AAGVIQSPRHLIKEKRETATLKCYPIPRHDTVYWYQQGPGQDPQFLISFYEKMQSDKGSIPDRFSAQQFSDYHSELNMSSLELGDSALYFCASSPIDRETQYFGPGTRLLVL.

V gene TRBV28 combines with J gene TRBJ2-7, with D uncertain. This CDR3 has 13 residues. Trimming removed 5 bases at V and 2 bases at J, with 10 bases between. Germline values: CDR1 MDHEN, CDR2 SYDVKM. CDR3 in DNA: TGTGCCAGCAGTGTGGGCATCCCCTACGAGCAGTACTTC. It specifies CASSVGIPYEQYF.

The chain links TRBV27 to TRBJ2-1; 7 bases are a match to TRBD2. CDR3 length equals 12 residues. Germline V gene sequence: CDR1 MNHEY, CDR2 SMNVEV (reference sequence). With 1 base clipped from V and 10 bases from J, the junction kept 1 base outside the gene matches. The CDR3 loop reads CASSLFGGEQFF. The CDR3 nucleotides are TGTGCCAGCAGTTTATTCGGGGGGGAGCAGTTCTTC.